Listed here are 2 T cell receptor beta chains from one sample, sequenced in a study of blood T cell repertoires in COVID-19. Sequenced by immunoSEQ multiplex PCR; TCRdb stores in-frame clones only, minus some. The sample lists approximately 350,000 clones, approximately 88% seen once, with around 3% in the top ten. The specimen sequenced was peripheral blood. These receptors all stem from a young woman with COVID-19, enrolled during active disease.

In its sample, this clone was seen once. CDR3 sequence: CASSELRFGEQFF. The CDR3 region has the DNA TGTGCCAGCAGTGAATTGCGATTCGGTGAGCAGTTCTTC. The rearrangement uses TRBV6-1 and TRBJ2-1; D is uncertain. Deletions cut 2 bases from V and 9 bases from J, with 11 bases between. Per the germline V gene, CDR1 is MNHNS and CDR2 is SASEGT. The CDR3 totals 13 residues.

This chain's CDR3 is CASSSTSGGPQETQYF. The CDR3 coding sequence is TGTGCCAGCAGTTCCACTAGCGGGGGGCCTCAAGAGACCCAGTACTTC. The rearrangement links TRBV28 to TRBJ2-5; 12 nucleotides agree with TRBD2. CDR3 length: 16 residues. V was pared by 4 bases and J by 2 bases, with 5 bases of the junction left unmatched. CDR1 and CDR2 (germline): MDHEN, SYDVKM.